The rows below give T cell receptor beta chains drawn from one sample of a study of cytomegalovirus exposure and HLA in healthy donors. The repertoire was sequenced with immunoSEQ multiplex PCR; TCRdb's copy has only in-frame clones and lacks some. The sample lists about 140,000 clones, 80% to 85% occurring once. Sequenced input: PBMCs. Receptors were obtained from a woman aged 25 to 45 in good health and CMV-seronegative. CDR3s include the opening cysteine and the closing phenylalanine or tryptophan. D genes are given only for firm matches. Clone size is given for some rows only: seen once, a few or many times, or a class if the clone is expanded.

size: -
J: TRBJ2-7
D: -
V: TRBV7-9
DNA: TGTGCCAGTAGCCCTACTTGGCGGGAGCAGTACTTC
CDR3: CASSPTWREQYF

size: -
J: TRBJ2-4
D: TRBD1
V: TRBV9
DNA: TGTGCCAGCAGCGTAACTCAGGGGGCGAACATTCAGTACTTC
CDR3: CASSVTQGANIQYF

size: -
J: TRBJ1-1
D: -
V: TRBV7-2
DNA: TGTGCCAGCAGCCCCAGGGCCCTGCCGAACACTGAAGCTTTCTTT
CDR3: CASSPRALPNTEAFF

size: few
J: TRBJ2-3
D: TRBD2
V: TRBV2
DNA: TGTGCCAGCACTAGGGCACCGGGACTAGCGGGAGATACGCAGTATTTT
CDR3: CASTRAPGLAGDTQYF

size: once
J: TRBJ2-5
D: TRBD1
V: TRBV27
DNA: TGTGCCAGCAGTTTCTACGGGGACAGTCAAGAGACCCAGTACTTC
CDR3: CASSFYGDSQETQYF

size: few
J: TRBJ2-2
D: TRBD1
V: TRBV4-3
DNA: TGCGCCAGCAGCCAGCAGACAGGGTCCACCGGGGAGCTGTTTTTT
CDR3: CASSQQTGSTGELFF

size: -
J: TRBJ2-2
D: -
V: TRBV4-2
DNA: TGTGCCAGCAGCGAAACCGGGACGGCGGGGTCCGGGGAGCTGTTTTTT
CDR3: CASSETGTAGSGELFF

size: -
J: TRBJ1-4
D: -
V: TRBV10-3
DNA: TGTGCCATCAGTGAGTCGAATGGGCCCGGATCAACTAATGAAAAACTGTTTTTT
CDR3: CAISESNGPGSTNEKLFF

size: -
J: TRBJ2-7
D: -
V: TRBV5-4
DNA: TGTGCCAGCAGTATGGACAGTCTCGGTCGCCTCGAGCAGTACTTC
CDR3: CASSMDSLGRLEQYF

size: -
J: TRBJ2-1
D: TRBD2
V: TRBV25-1
DNA: TGTGCCAGCAGTCCTAGCGGGGGCCACAATGAGCAGTTCTTC
CDR3: CASSPSGGHNEQFF

size: -
J: TRBJ1-5
D: TRBD1
V: TRBV10-3
DNA: TGTGCCATCGCGACAGGGGGAGGCAATCAGCCCCAGCATTTT
CDR3: CAIATGGGNQPQHF

size: few
J: TRBJ1-1
D: -
V: TRBV2
DNA: TGTGCCAGCAGTGAAGGGTCTCCCCAACTCAAAGCTTTCTTT
CDR3: CASSEGSPQLKAFF

size: -
J: TRBJ1-2
D: -
V: TRBV30
DNA: TGTGCCTGGAGTGCGGCAGGGTCAATCTATGGCTACACCTTC
CDR3: CAWSAAGSIYGYTF

size: -
J: TRBJ2-5
D: -
V: TRBV11-2
DNA: TGTGCCAGCAGCTTAGTCGCCTATGAATTCGGGAAGACCCAGTACTTC
CDR3: CASSLVAYEFGKTQYF

size: -
J: TRBJ1-5
D: TRBD1
V: TRBV15
DNA: TGTGCCACCAGCAAGGGGGCAGCTGGGGGGTATAGCAATCAGCCCCAGCATTTT
CDR3: CATSKGAAGGYSNQPQHF

size: -
J: TRBJ2-5
D: TRBD1
V: TRBV19
DNA: TGTGCCAGTCGGACAGGAGGCCAAGAGACCCAGTACTTC
CDR3: CASRTGGQETQYF

size: few
J: TRBJ1-6
D: -
V: TRBV18
DNA: TGTGCCAGCTCACCCGGCGGCGGTGTGGGTTCACCCCTCCACTTT
CDR3: CASSPGGGVGSPLHF

size: -
J: TRBJ2-7
D: TRBD1
V: TRBV7-2
DNA: TGTGCCAGCAGCTTAGTGACAGGGGGCTCCTACGAGCAGTACTTC
CDR3: CASSLVTGGSYEQYF

size: -
J: TRBJ2-5
D: -
V: TRBV4-1
DNA: TGCGCCAGCAGCCAAGCGGGAAGGGAGACCCAGTACTTC
CDR3: CASSQAGRETQYF

size: -
J: TRBJ1-4
D: -
V: TRBV30
DNA: TGTGCCTGGAATCGGAGGAATGAAAAACTGTTTTTT
CDR3: CAWNRRNEKLFF

size: -
J: TRBJ2-1
D: TRBD2
V: TRBV29-1
DNA: TGCAGCGTTGATACTAGCGGGGGCAATGAGCAGTTCTTC
CDR3: CSVDTSGGNEQFF

size: -
J: TRBJ1-5
D: -
V: TRBV2
DNA: TGTGCCAGCAGTGAAAGAGTGGCGGAGCAGCCCCAGCATTTT
CDR3: CASSERVAEQPQHF

size: -
J: TRBJ2-7
D: -
V: TRBV2
DNA: TGTGCCAGCACCTCTGACAGGACCGATCACGAGCAGTACTTC
CDR3: CASTSDRTDHEQYF

size: few
J: TRBJ1-1
D: -
V: TRBV2
DNA: TGTGCCAGCGGGTCAGGGAGGCCTGAAGCTTTCTTT
CDR3: CASGSGRPEAFF

size: -
J: TRBJ2-7
D: -
V: TRBV7-3
DNA: TGTGCCAGCAGCTTAACAGGAGGGTATCACGAGCAGTACTTC
CDR3: CASSLTGGYHEQYF

size: many
J: TRBJ2-5
D: TRBD1
V: TRBV5-1
DNA: TGCGCCAGCAGCGAGGGACAGGGGGCGGGAGAGACCCAGTACTTC
CDR3: CASSEGQGAGETQYF

size: -
J: TRBJ2-3
D: TRBD2
V: TRBV5-1
DNA: TGCGCCAGCAGCTTGTCGGGACTAGCGGGGACAGATACGCAGTATTTT
CDR3: CASSLSGLAGTDTQYF

size: -
J: TRBJ2-7
D: TRBD2
V: TRBV27
DNA: TGTGCCAGCAGTACCAGACTAGCGCTCTCCTACGAGCAGTACTTC
CDR3: CASSTRLALSYEQYF

size: -
J: TRBJ2-5
D: TRBD2
V: TRBV5-4
DNA: TGTGCCAGCAGCCGGGGGGGTCGGAGTCAGGAGACCCAGTACTTC
CDR3: CASSRGGRSQETQYF

size: -
J: TRBJ2-3
D: TRBD2
V: TRBV19
DNA: TGTGCCAGTAGTCTCCCCCCTCTAGCGGGGGGAGATACGCAGTATTTT
CDR3: CASSLPPLAGGDTQYF

size: -
J: TRBJ2-3
D: -
V: TRBV9
DNA: TGTGCCAGCAGCGTATTCTCGACTACATCAGATACGCAGTATTTT
CDR3: CASSVFSTTSDTQYF

size: -
J: TRBJ1-1
D: -
V: TRBV6-5
DNA: TGTGCCAGCAGTTACTCGGGGGGGAACACTGAAGCTTTCTTT
CDR3: CASSYSGGNTEAFF

size: -
J: TRBJ2-5
D: TRBD1
V: TRBV11-2
DNA: TGTGCCAGCAGCCTACAGGGGTTGCCCCGAGAGACCCAGTACTTC
CDR3: CASSLQGLPRETQYF

size: -
J: TRBJ1-1
D: TRBD1
V: TRBV5-1
DNA: TGCGCCAGCAGCTCACAGGGGAAGAACACTGAAGCTTTCTTT
CDR3: CASSSQGKNTEAFF

size: -
J: TRBJ2-5
D: TRBD2
V: TRBV29-1
DNA: TGCAGCGTTGTTCTAGCGGGAGAGACCCAGTACTTC
CDR3: CSVVLAGETQYF

size: -
J: TRBJ2-2
D: TRBD2
V: TRBV6-6
DNA: TGTGCCAGCAGTCTACGGGGGGGGCGGGGCACCGGGGAGCTGTTTTTT
CDR3: CASSLRGGRGTGELFF

size: -
J: TRBJ1-2
D: -
V: TRBV5-1
DNA: TGCGCCAGCAGCTTGGTATCAGCGTTCGGGGGAAGTGGCTACACCTTC
CDR3: CASSLVSAFGGSGYTF